These 5 T cell receptor beta chains originate from one sample sequenced in a study of T cell responses to AZD1222 COVID-19 vaccine (dated by TCRdb to the early 2020s). The time point label corresponds to: baseline before first vaccination. Library preparation was by the immunoSEQ multiplex PCR assay. In TCRdb, the immuneACCESS table is reduced to in-frame sequences with V and J assigned. These tables do not hold every clone; where another copy was compared, an unresolved V gene accounts for under half, and the others remain unexplained. This sample holds fewer than 200,000 clones; approximately 92% were observed only once. Less than 1.5% of the sample comes from the top ten. Material: peripheral blood, obtained on day 0 of AZD1222 vaccination. The receptors originated from an adult in good health.

The chain combines TRBV10-3 with TRBJ1-2, with TRBD1 identical over 7 bases. CDR1 and CDR2 from the germline V gene are ENHRY and SYGVKD. CDR3 size: 13 residues. The J segment lost 4 bases and the V segment lost 11 bases, leaving 10 bases of the junction unmatched. The CDR3 spells CAAGTADSYGYTF. CDR3 nucleotide sequence: TGTGCCGCGGGGACAGCCGATTCCTATGGCTACACCTTC.

The chain uses TRBV5-4 and TRBJ2-3; 12 nucleotides agree with TRBD2. Germline V gene lookup returns CDR1 SGHNT and CDR2 YYREEE (reference sequence). The CDR3 covers 16 residues. J was trimmed by 4 bases and V by 5 bases; bases with no gene match: 8. The CDR3 protein is CASSSGLAGFADTQYF. CDR3 in DNA: TGTGCCAGCAGTTCCGGACTAGCGGGGTTCGCAGATACGCAGTATTTT.

The chain employs TRBV18 and TRBJ2-3; 7 bases map to TRBD1. Germline CDR1 KGHSH, CDR2 LQKENI. The CDR3 sequence is 16 residues long. Trimming removed 2 bases from V and 1 base from J; junction bases left unmatched: 6. This CDR3 reads CASSPMRGRGTDTQYF. The CDR3, as DNA: TGTGCCAGCTCACCAATGAGGGGGCGAGGCACAGATACGCAGTATTTT. Full variable domain (remainder filled in from reference TRBV18 and TRBJ2-3): NAGVMQNPRHLVRRRGQEARLRCSPMKGHSHVYWYRQLPEEGLKFMVYLQKENIIDESGMPKERFSAEFPKEGPSILRIQQVVRGDSAAYFCASSPMRGRGTDTQYFGPGTRLTVL.

This chain joins TRBV9 and TRBJ2-6; D tentatively fits TRBD1 or TRBD2 (5 bases each). V was pared by 4 bases and J by 2 bases, with 10 bases between. CDR1 is SGDLS and CDR2 is YYNGEE in the germline V gene. CDR3 length equals 15 residues. The CDR3 loop is CASSPRDAGANVLTF. The CDR3 DNA reads as TGTGCCAGCAGCCCAAGGGACGCTGGGGCCAACGTCCTGACTTTC.

This rearrangement joins TRBV2 to TRBJ2-1; D is possibly TRBD2 (5 bases). Per germline, CDR1 SNHLY and CDR2 FYNNEI. CDR3 length equals 13 residues. Trimming removed 8 bases at V and 2 bases at J, with 10 bases between. CDR3 loop: CASLGLAYNEQFF. As DNA, the CDR3 is TGTGCCAGCCTAGGACTGGCCTACAATGAGCAGTTCTTC.